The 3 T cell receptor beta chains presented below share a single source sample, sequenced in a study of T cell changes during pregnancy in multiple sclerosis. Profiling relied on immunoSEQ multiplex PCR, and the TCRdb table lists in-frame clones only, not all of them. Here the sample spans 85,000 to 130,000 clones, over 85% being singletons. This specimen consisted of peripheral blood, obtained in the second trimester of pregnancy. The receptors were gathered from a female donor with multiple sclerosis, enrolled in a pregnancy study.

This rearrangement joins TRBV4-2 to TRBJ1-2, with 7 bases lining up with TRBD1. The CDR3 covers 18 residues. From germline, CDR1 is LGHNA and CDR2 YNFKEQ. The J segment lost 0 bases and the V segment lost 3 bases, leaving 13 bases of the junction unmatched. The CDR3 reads CASSQLGTAGLANYGYTF. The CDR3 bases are TGTGCCAGCAGCCAGCTCGGGACAGCAGGTTTAGCTAACTATGGCTACACCTTC.

The CDR3, as DNA: TGTGCCAGCAGTGTCCGTGGGGGCAGGGGAAACCAAAATGAAAAACTGTTTTTT. Its protein is CASSVRGGRGNQNEKLFF. The rearrangement links TRBV2 to TRBJ1-4, with TRBD1 as a possible D gene (6 bases). V lost 4 bases and J lost 5, with 23 bases in between. CDR1 SNHLY and CDR2 FYNNEI come from the germline V gene. The CDR3 runs 18 residues.

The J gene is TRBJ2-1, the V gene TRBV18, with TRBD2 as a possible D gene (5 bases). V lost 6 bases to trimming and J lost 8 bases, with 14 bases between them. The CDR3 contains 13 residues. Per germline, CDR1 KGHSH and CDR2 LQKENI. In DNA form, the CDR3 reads TGTGCCAGCTCGCTAGCATCCGACGATGAGCAGTTCTTC. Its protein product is CASSLASDDEQFF.